The 30 T cell receptor beta chains listed next were all sequenced from one sample in a study of cytomegalovirus exposure and HLA in healthy donors. Researchers ran the PCR with 60 Vbeta and 13 Jbeta primers. Clones were sequenced by immunoSEQ multiplex PCR, and TCRdb holds only the in-frame ones, with some missing. The sample lists some 150,000 clones, roughly four fifths seen once, with 3% in the top ten. Material: PBMCs. These receptors were taken from a man aged 35-49 years in good health and CMV-seropositive.

This rearrangement joins TRBV5-1 to TRBJ2-7, with 7 positions matching TRBD2. The V gene's germline CDR1 is SGHRS and CDR2 YFSETQ. CDR3 length equals 14 residues. The junction had 4 bases not matched to a gene; V was cut back by 0 bases and J by 4 bases. CDR3 in DNA: TGCGCCAGCAGCTTGGACGGAGCGGGGTACGAGCAGTACTTC. It yields the protein CASSLDGAGYEQYF.

The chain couples TRBV27 to TRBJ2-5; TRBD1 matches 8 bases. TRBJ2-7 explains the end of the DNA better; the J call may be wrong. The CDR3 runs 16 residues. Germline assignment: CDR1 MNHEY and CDR2 SMNVEV (reference sequence). The CDR3 nucleotides read TGTGCCAGCAGTTTAGGGACAGGCCTAGGGCTCTACGAGCAGTACTTC. Amino acids: CASSLGTGLGLYEQYF.

The V and J genes are TRBV16 and TRBJ1-2; TRBD1 matches 8 bases. Trimming at V came to 4 bases and at J to 7 bases, leaving 14 bases not matched to a gene. The CDR3 consists of 16 residues. Germline CDR1 KGHSY, CDR2 FQNENV. CDR3 DNA sequence: TGTGCCAGCAGCCGTACCCCCACGGACAGGGAAGTTGGCTACACCTTC. Translation: CASSRTPTDREVGYTF.

The rearrangement joins TRBV28 to TRBJ1-5; D gene uncertain. CDR1 and CDR2 from the germline V gene are MDHEN and SYDVKM. V was pared by 10 bases and J by 6 bases, with 16 bases between. CDR3 size: 13 residues. DNA for the CDR3: TGTGCCACCGTCGGGATGGGGTTTCAGCCCCAGCATTTT. The encoded protein is CATVGMGFQPQHF.

CDR3 residues: CASSGTGTGQETQYF. In DNA form, the CDR3 reads TGTGCCAGTAGCGGTACCGGGACAGGGCAGGAGACCCAGTACTTC. The chain uses TRBV19 and TRBJ2-5; 9 bases align to TRBD1. CDR3 length: 15 amino acids. With 6 bases clipped from V and 5 bases from J, the junction kept 10 bases outside the gene matches. Per the germline V gene, CDR1 is LNHDA and CDR2 is SQIVND (reference sequence). Variable domain in full (rest from reference TRBV19 and TRBJ2-5): DGGITQSPKYLFRKEGQNVTLSCEQNLNHDAMYWYRQDPGQGLRLIYYSQIVNDFQKGDIAEGYSVSREKKESFPLTVTSAQKNPTAFYLCASSGTGTGQETQYFGPGTRLLVL.

This clone was counted once. J is TRBJ1-5 and V is TRBV27; 7 bases line up with TRBD1. Germline values: CDR1 MNHEY, CDR2 SMNVEV (reference sequence). After removal of 2 bases from V and 3 bases from J, the junction contained 10 bases not matched to a gene. This CDR3 has 17 amino acids. The chain's CDR3 is CASSLVAQGQSNQPQHF. The CDR3 bases are TGTGCCAGCAGTTTAGTGGCTCAGGGACAGTCCAATCAGCCCCAGCATTTT.

This clone has more than one count but fewer than ten. The chain couples TRBV11-1 to TRBJ2-7, with D tentatively TRBD1 (5 bases). This CDR3 is 13 amino acids long. The germline gives CDR1 SGHAT, CDR2 FQDESV (reference sequence). Trimming stripped 0 bases from V and 8 bases from J, with 11 bases between. The CDR3 DNA reads TGTGCCAGCAGCTTAGCGGGGAAGGGGCAGCAGTACTTC. Its translation is CASSLAGKGQQYF.

CDR3 sequence reads: CASSLGGANKETQYF. The CDR3 DNA reads as TGTGCCAGCAGTTTGGGAGGGGCCAACAAAGAGACCCAGTACTTC. This sequence joins TRBV28 and TRBJ2-5, with 7 bases fitting TRBD2. J was trimmed by 3 bases and V by 3 bases; bases with no gene match: 7. CDR1 MDHEN and CDR2 SYDVKM come from the germline V gene. This CDR3 has 15 residues.

A word on this clone: This likely comes from a read error, as the CDR3 has no conserved phenylalanine or tryptophan at its end. No DNA is shown, since the ends of the CDR3 on it are uncertain; the CDR3 is the one TCRdb lists. This chain joins TRBV1 and TRBJ2-7; TRBD2, the table's D call, was not compared with the DNA. TRBV1 is reported as a pseudogene. The CDR3 extends over 16 residues, inclusive of both ends. CDR3 amino acids: CTSSQSRLADPYEQYL.

This chain links TRBV5-8 with TRBJ2-5; D call uncertain. This CDR3 region has 11 residues. The V gene lost 1 base and the J gene lost 5 bases, with 3 bases spanning the gap. Per germline, CDR1 SGHTS and CDR2 YDEGEE. The CDR3 region is CASSLLETQYF. The CDR3 DNA reads as TGTGCCAGCAGCTTGCTCGAGACCCAGTACTTC.

The chain joins TRBV9 to TRBJ1-2; the D gene is possibly TRBD1 (6 bases). V was cut by 3 bases and J by 2 bases, with 14 bases left in between. Germline assignment: CDR1 SGDLS and CDR2 YYNGEE. The CDR3 length is 15 residues. CDR3 region: CASSGGGGVNYGYTF. The CDR3 coding sequence is TGTGCCAGCAGCGGAGGGGGAGGGGTGAACTATGGCTACACCTTC.

The chain has TRBV9 and TRBJ1-6; 8 bases fit TRBD1. The germline gives CDR1 SGDLS, CDR2 YYNGEE. J was trimmed by 7 bases and V by 3 bases; bases with no gene match: 9. This CDR3 is 16 amino acids long. The DNA for the CDR3 is TGTGCCAGCAGCGCCAGGCAGGGGGCTACGAATTCACCCCTCCACTTT. It encodes CASSARQGATNSPLHF.

Only a few counts were recorded for this clone. V usage is TRBV5-4 and J usage is TRBJ2-7, with D perhaps matching TRBD2 (6 bases). With 4 bases removed from V and 4 bases from J, the gap between germline ends came to 12 bases. There are 13 residues in the CDR3. Germline assignment: CDR1 SGHNT and CDR2 YYREEE (reference sequence). CDR3 residues: CASSLSGRYEQYF. Written as DNA, the CDR3 is TGTGCCAGCAGCCTAAGCGGGCGATACGAGCAGTACTTC.

V and J are TRBV4-1 and TRBJ2-2; 7 nucleotides match TRBD2. The V segment lost 3 bases and the J segment 2 bases; nucleotides outside the gene matches: 9. Germline V gene lookup returns CDR1 MGHRA and CDR2 YSYEKL. The CDR3 runs to 17 residues. The DNA for the CDR3 is TGCGCCAGCAGCCAGCCTTCTAGCGGAGTAAACACCGGGGAGCTGTTTTTT. Residues: CASSQPSSGVNTGELFF.

The chain couples TRBV27 to TRBJ1-5; TRBD1 agrees at 9 bases. Unmatched junction bases numbered 9, after V lost 6 bases and J lost 0 bases. The germline CDR1 and CDR2 sequences are MNHEY and SMNVEV (reference sequence). There are 17 residues in the CDR3. CDR3 region: CASSADRGAFSNQPQHF. The CDR3 region has the DNA TGTGCCAGCAGCGCGGACAGGGGCGCTTTTAGCAATCAGCCCCAGCATTTT.

In this sample, this clone turned up a few times. The chain links TRBV7-3 to TRBJ2-3, with D perhaps matching TRBD2 (6 bases). V dropped 0 bases and J dropped 7 bases, with 8 bases sitting between them. The CDR3 is 13 amino acids. Germline V gene lookup returns CDR1 SGHTA and CDR2 FQGTGA. CDR3 coding DNA: TGTGCCAGCAGCTTAACGGAGGGGAATACGCAGTATTTT. It is translated as CASSLTEGNTQYF.

J is TRBJ2-1 and V is TRBV27, with 14 bases lining up with TRBD2. CDR1 is MNHEY, CDR2 SMNVEV, per germline (reference sequence). The CDR3 sequence is 15 residues long. The trim removed 5 bases at V and 9 bases at J, leaving 6 bases unmatched. The CDR3 spells CASSTRTSGRREQFF. In DNA, the CDR3 is TGTGCCAGCAGTACCCGGACTAGCGGGAGGCGTGAGCAGTTCTTC.

The V gene is TRBV29-1, the J gene TRBJ1-1; 9 bases match TRBD1. Per the germline V gene, CDR1 is SQVTM and CDR2 is ANQGSEA. There are 12 residues in the CDR3. Trimming at V came to 4 bases and at J to 4 bases, leaving 1 base not matched to a gene. CDR3: CSVVQGATEAFF. The CDR3 coding sequence is TGCAGCGTTGTACAGGGGGCCACTGAAGCTTTCTTT.

The V call is TRBV7-8, the J call TRBJ2-7; maybe TRBD1 (5 bases). V was clipped by 7 bases and J by 2 bases, with 12 bases between them. The V gene's germline CDR1 is SGHVS and CDR2 FQNEAQ. The CDR3 is 13 residues long. The CDR3: CASTHRTAYEQYF. The CDR3 region has the DNA TGTGCCAGCACTCACAGGACGGCCTACGAGCAGTACTTC.

The rearrangement joins TRBV13 to TRBJ1-4; TRBD1 matches 7 bases. CDR1 and CDR2 (germline): PRHDT, FYEKMQ (reference sequence). The ends lost 5 bases at V and 3 bases at J; junction bases unmatched: 9. CDR3 length equals 16 residues. For the CDR3, the DNA is TGTGCCAGCAGCAAAAGAACAGGGGTTGCTAATGAAAAACTGTTTTTT. Protein sequence: CASSKRTGVANEKLFF.

The chain carries TRBV13 and TRBJ2-7; D may be TRBD2 (6 bases). CDR3 length: 14 residues. V lost 6 bases to trimming and J lost 0 bases, with 12 bases between them. CDR1 and CDR2 from the germline V gene are PRHDT and FYEKMQ (reference sequence). CDR3 nucleotide sequence: TGTGCCAGCAGGGCCCGGGGGACCTCCTACGAGCAGTACTTC. Protein product: CASRARGTSYEQYF.

This chain links TRBV11-2 with TRBJ1-4, with TRBD1 matching over 10 bases. Germline-derived CDR1 and CDR2 are SGHAT and FQNNGV. V was pared by 5 bases and J by 2 bases, with 8 bases of the junction left unmatched. This CDR3 has 17 amino acids. The CDR3 DNA reads as TGTGCCAGCAGCCCCTGGACAGGGGGGGCGACTAATGAAAAACTGTTTTTT. Amino acid sequence: CASSPWTGGATNEKLFF.

The CDR3 spells CASSYSSNALHYGYTF. The CDR3 DNA reads TGTGCCAGCAGTTACTCCTCTAATGCGCTGCACTATGGCTACACCTTC. J is TRBJ1-2 and V is TRBV6-5; D gene uncertain. Trimming shortened V by 0 bases and J by 3 bases, and 14 bases separated the two germline ends. This CDR3 has 16 amino acids. Germline V lookup: CDR1 MNHEY, CDR2 SVGAGI.

Concerning this clone: Other nucleotide sequences from this sample produce the same CDR3. This chain links TRBV9 with TRBJ1-1; maybe TRBD1 (5 bases). The CDR3 is 16 amino acids. Germline CDR1 and CDR2: SGDLS and YYNGEE. Trimming pared 0 bases from V and 1 base from J, leaving 13 bases between. CDR3 bases: TGTGCCAGCAGCGTAGTGCCTCCAGGGCCGAACACTGAAGCTTTCTTT. This translates into CASSVVPPGPNTEAFF.

Note on this clone: The same CDR3 is also encoded by other DNA sequences in this sample. This rearrangement joins TRBV7-9 to TRBJ2-5, with unresolved D. CDR1 is SEHNR, CDR2 FQNEAQ, per germline (reference sequence). The CDR3 is made up of 12 amino acids. Between the trimmed V and J ends, which lost 2 bases and 2 bases, there was a span of 3 bases. CDR3 amino acids: CASSLLQETQYF. CDR3 in DNA: TGTGCCAGCAGCTTACTACAAGAGACCCAGTACTTC.

This clone was seen only once. The gene calls are TRBV27 and TRBJ2-7, with D maybe TRBD1 (8 bases). Deletions cut 0 bases from V and 2 bases from J, with 14 bases between. This CDR3 comprises 16 residues. Germline V lookup: CDR1 MNHEY, CDR2 SMNVEV (reference sequence). The DNA for the CDR3 is TGTGCCAGCAGTTTATCGGGGGGGACAGGAACCTACGAGCAGTACTTC. Residues: CASSLSGGTGTYEQYF.

This clone came up once. This rearrangement joins TRBV2 to TRBJ2-7; possibly TRBD1 for D (6 bases). This CDR3 is built from 12 residues. The ends were cut back, 6 bases at V and 3 bases at J, with 9 bases in the middle. Germline V lookup: CDR1 SNHLY, CDR2 FYNNEI. The chain's CDR3 is CASRADSYEQYF. The CDR3 coding sequence is TGTGCCAGCAGAGCGGACAGCTACGAGCAGTACTTC.

In its sample, this clone was seen a few times. CDR3 loop: CASSLASSGDYNEQFF. The CDR3 DNA reads TGCGCCAGCAGCTTGGCGTCTAGCGGGGACTACAATGAGCAGTTCTTC. The chain links TRBV5-1 to TRBJ2-1; 9 bases align to TRBD2. Germline V gene data show CDR1 as SGHRS and CDR2 as YFSETQ. Germline trimming cut 0 bases from V and 3 bases from J; bases unmatched to any gene: 4. The CDR3 is 16 amino acids. The whole variable domain, filled in from reference TRBV5-1 and TRBJ2-1, reads KAGVTQTPRYLIKTRGQQVTLSCSPISGHRSVSWYQQTPGQGLQFLFEYFSETQRNKGNFPGRFSGRQFSNSRSEMNVSTLELGDSALYLCASSLASSGDYNEQFFGPGTRLTVL.

The chain is built from TRBV6-5 and TRBJ2-1; no clear D gene. Trimming pared 8 bases from V and 4 bases from J, leaving 6 bases between. Germline V gene sequence: CDR1 MNHEY, CDR2 SVGAGI. The CDR3 covers 11 residues. The CDR3 loop reads CASREYNEQFF. For the CDR3, the DNA is TGTGCCAGCCGCGAGTACAATGAGCAGTTCTTC.

The chain links TRBV29-1 to TRBJ2-7, with 12 bases fitting TRBD1. Trimming removed 4 bases from V and 7 bases from J; junction bases left unmatched: 5. The length of the CDR3 is 13 residues. Looked up from germline, CDR1 is SQVTM and CDR2 is ANQGSEA. The CDR3: CSVVGQGAKEQYF. CDR3 nucleotides: TGCAGCGTTGTGGGACAGGGGGCAAAGGAGCAGTACTTC.